This entry concerns a single TCR beta chain. This specimen comes from a study of technical replicates of blood from a few donors. Clones were read by immunoSEQ multiplex PCR, and TCRdb kept only the in-frame ones, dropping some. The table lists fewer than 70,000 clones, about 86% of them singletons. The sample comprised PBMCs. The clonotype was recovered from a human donor in good health. Some clones in this sample may be carry-over from other donors' samples.

CDR3 in amino acids: CASSLPGEAYNEQFF. Written as DNA, the CDR3 is TGTGCCAGCAGTTTACCCGGCGAGGCCTACAATGAGCAGTTCTTC. This chain uses TRBV27 with TRBJ2-1, with unresolved D. Germline CDR1 reads MNHEY; CDR2 reads SMNVEV (reference sequence). CDR3 size: 15 residues. Between the trimmed V and J ends, which lost 2 bases and 2 bases, there was a span of 10 bases.